Sequencing of this T cell receptor beta chain was carried out in a study of Ad26.COV2.S vaccination and SARS-CoV-2 variants. Described treatment: about 20 received Ad26.COV2.S at low or high dose, single or two shots; a few received placebo; per-sample allocation not given. Sampling took place 63 days after the first vaccine or placebo injection. TCRdb keeps only in-frame clones here, not all; method: immunoSEQ multiplex PCR. Here the sample spans some 350,000 clones, about 85% being singletons. Trimming stripped 3 bases from V and 6 bases from J, with 12 bases between. The CDR3 is made up of 13 amino acids.

The material was peripheral blood, obtained in a trial of Ad26.COV2.S vaccine versus placebo. This TCR was recovered from a person aged 18-60 years who received the Ad26.COV2.S COVID-19 vaccine or a placebo. The chain is built from TRBV12-3 or TRBV12-4 and TRBJ2-7, with D tentatively TRBD2 (7 bases). CDR3 protein: CASSFGGGGEQYF. DNA for the CDR3: TGTGCCAGCAGTTTTGGGGGGGGCGGCGAGCAGTACTTC.